This T cell receptor beta chain was sequenced in a study of cytomegalovirus exposure and HLA in healthy donors. Background on the study: In a later analysis, the roughly 130 validation repertoires were reported to have used the same platform as the 600 to 700 first-cohort repertoires.

The study, taken as a whole, reports: Cytomegalovirus status was reportedly diagnosed by the classifier with high specificity and sensitivity. CMV antigen specificity of a few CMV-associated chains was confirmed in vitro. For most TCR sequences rarity was the rule, although some public TCRs occurred in many donors.

In the case of this clone: Its matching antigen is unknown.

The repertoire was sequenced with immunoSEQ multiplex PCR; TCRdb's copy has only in-frame clones and lacks some. Of roughly 250,000 clones in the sample, approximately 83% were seen once. Germline CDR1 is MNHEY and CDR2 is SMNVEV (reference sequence). V lost 8 bases and J 5 bases, leaving 22 bases between the germline ends. This CDR3 contains 15 residues. Sequenced material: PBMCs. The TCR sequence derives from a woman aged 25 to 39 in good health and CMV-seropositive. This chain connects TRBV27 to TRBJ2-7; TRBD1 might be the D (6 bases). Here the CDR3 reads CASAIQVPDSDEQYF. In nucleotides, the CDR3 is TGTGCCAGCGCAATACAGGTTCCGGACAGCGACGAGCAGTACTTC.